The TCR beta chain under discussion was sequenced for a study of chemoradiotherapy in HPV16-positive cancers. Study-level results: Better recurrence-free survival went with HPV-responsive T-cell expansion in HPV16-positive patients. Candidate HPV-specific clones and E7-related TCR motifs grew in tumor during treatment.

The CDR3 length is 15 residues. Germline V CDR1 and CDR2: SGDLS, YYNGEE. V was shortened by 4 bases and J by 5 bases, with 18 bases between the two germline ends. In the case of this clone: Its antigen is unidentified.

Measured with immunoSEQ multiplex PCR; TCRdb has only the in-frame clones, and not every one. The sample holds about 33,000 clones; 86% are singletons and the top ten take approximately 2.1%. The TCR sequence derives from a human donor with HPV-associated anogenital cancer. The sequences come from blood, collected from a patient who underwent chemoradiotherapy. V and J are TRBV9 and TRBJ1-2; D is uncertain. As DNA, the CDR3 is TGTGCCAGCAGCTCCGAATTGCCAGGACCATATGGCTACACCTTC. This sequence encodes CASSSELPGPYGYTF.